Presented here are 28 T cell receptor beta chains from one specimen sequenced in a study of blood T cell repertoires in COVID-19. Sequencing used immunoSEQ multiplex PCR; TCRdb keeps in-frame clones, though not all of them. The data hold around 94,000 clones, with more than 75% observed a single time. Sequenced: peripheral blood. These receptors originate from a man in his 60s with active or convalescent COVID-19.

This clone was recorded a few times. In DNA form, the CDR3 reads TGCGCCAGCAGCTTCACAGGGGTCAACACCGGGGAGCTGTTTTTT. Translating gives CASSFTGVNTGELFF. The rearrangement links TRBV5-1 to TRBJ2-2; 7 bases line up with TRBD1. Trimming took 2 bases from V and 2 from J; bases not matched to a gene: 3. There are 15 residues in the CDR3. The germline gives CDR1 SGHRS, CDR2 YFSETQ.

The chain links TRBV2 to TRBJ2-7, with D possibly matching TRBD2 (5 bases). Germline CDR1 and CDR2: SNHLY and FYNNEI. The CDR3 has 12 residues. With 8 bases removed from V and 6 bases from J, the gap between germline ends came to 14 bases. The CDR3 DNA reads as TGTGCCAGCCTCCCCGGGAAGAGCGAGCAGTACTTC. The encoded protein is CASLPGKSEQYF.

This chain connects TRBV11-2 to TRBJ2-5, with 7 bases lining up with TRBD2. Germline loops: CDR1 SGHAT, CDR2 FQNNGV. The CDR3 is 13 amino acids. With 7 bases clipped from V and 5 bases from J, the junction kept 7 bases outside the gene matches. The CDR3 spells CASTLGLVETQYF. The CDR3 nucleotides read TGTGCCAGCACCCTCGGACTAGTTGAGACCCAGTACTTC.

The chain recombines TRBV5-5 with TRBJ2-7; the match to TRBD1 covers 9 bases. Trimming cost V 6 bases and J 1 base; bases outside gene matches: 8. This CDR3 has 15 residues. Germline CDR1 SGHKS, CDR2 YYEKEE (reference sequence). CDR3 bases: TGTGCCAGCACCTTAGGACAGGGGATTTCCTACGAGCAGTACTTC. This translates into CASTLGQGISYEQYF.

This clone showed up just a few times. The chain is built from TRBV5-6 and TRBJ2-1; weak D call: TRBD2 (5 bases). The germline V and J ends were trimmed by 4 bases and 9 bases, with 17 bases remaining between them. CDR3 size: 14 residues. From germline, CDR1 is SGHDT and CDR2 YYEEEE. CDR3 sequence: CASSPQRLGREQFF. The CDR3 DNA reads as TGTGCCAGCAGCCCCCAGCGGCTAGGCCGTGAGCAGTTCTTC. Variable domain in full (rest from reference TRBV5-6 and TRBJ2-1): DAGVTQSPTHLIKTRGQQVTLRCSPKSGHDTVSWYQQALGQGPQFIFQYYEEEERQRGNFPDRFSGHQFPNYSSELNVNALLLGDSALYLCASSPQRLGREQFFGPGTRLTVL.

This chain joins TRBV18 and TRBJ2-1; 9 bases agree with TRBD1. V lost 4 bases, J lost 3 bases, and 10 bases stayed unmatched. In germline, CDR1 is KGHSH, CDR2 LQKENI. The CDR3 has 17 residues. The CDR3 reads CASSRQGTGQVYNEQFF. The CDR3 DNA reads as TGTGCCAGCTCACGTCAGGGGACAGGGCAAGTCTACAATGAGCAGTTCTTC.

The J gene is TRBJ2-1, the V gene TRBV6-5, with 10 bases lining up with TRBD2. This CDR3 has 15 residues. Germline values: CDR1 MNHEY, CDR2 SVGAGI. The junction had 7 bases not matched to a gene; V was cut back by 6 bases and J by 5 bases. The CDR3, as DNA: TGTGCCAGCAGCCCCCGGACTAGCGGCAACAATGAGCAGTTCTTC. Amino acids: CASSPRTSGNNEQFF.

The rearrangement links TRBV11-2 to TRBJ1-3; D not resolved. Germline V lookup: CDR1 SGHAT, CDR2 FQNNGV. The CDR3 runs to 14 residues. Trimming pared 5 bases from V and 2 bases from J, leaving 10 bases between. The DNA of the CDR3 is TGTGCCAGCAGCCCCCTCAGTGCTGGAAACACCATATATTTT. Translation gives CASSPLSAGNTIYF.

This clone was detected only a few times. The J gene is TRBJ2-7, the V gene TRBV4-3, with a tentative D call TRBD1 (6 bases). With 5 bases removed from V and 5 bases from J, the gap between germline ends came to 10 bases. The CDR3 has 12 residues. Per germline, CDR1 LGHNA and CDR2 YSLEER. This CDR3 reads CASSYRTDEQYV. The CDR3 DNA reads TGCGCCAGCAGCTATCGGACAGACGAGCAGTACGTC.

J is TRBJ2-7 and V is TRBV28; 13 nucleotides agree with TRBD2. The CDR3 is 13 amino acids. Germline CDR1 is MDHEN and CDR2 is SYDVKM. With 8 bases clipped from V and 2 bases from J, the junction kept 0 bases outside the gene matches. DNA for the CDR3: TGTGCCAGCGGGACTAGCGGGACCTACGAGCAGTACTTC. Translated, it gives CASGTSGTYEQYF.

The chain has TRBV6-6 and TRBJ2-1, with a tentative D call TRBD2 (6 bases). V was trimmed by 4 bases and J by 14 bases, leaving 12 bases between them. This CDR3 spans 11 amino acids. Looked up from germline, CDR1 is MNHNY and CDR2 is SVGAGI (reference sequence). The CDR3 loop is CASSWGPGEFF. CDR3 nucleotides: TGTGCCAGCAGTTGGGGTCCGGGGGAGTTCTTC.

V is TRBV6-1 and J is TRBJ2-4; 11 positions agree with TRBD1. Germline V gives CDR1 MNHNS, CDR2 SASEGT. Unmatched junction bases numbered 6, after V lost 2 bases and J lost 0 bases. This CDR3 contains 18 residues. The CDR3 DNA is TGTGCCAGCAGTGAACCTCGGGGACAGGGGGTAGCCAAAAACATTCAGTACTTC. This encodes CASSEPRGQGVAKNIQYF.

J is TRBJ1-6 and V is TRBV2, with D possibly matching TRBD1 (5 bases). The ends were cut back, 4 bases at V and 11 bases at J, with 18 bases in the middle. Germline V gene sequence: CDR1 SNHLY, CDR2 FYNNEI. This CDR3 contains 15 residues. The CDR3 bases are TGTGCCAGCAGTGGAATGCAGGGCCCATTGACACCCCTCCACTTT. Translated, it gives CASSGMQGPLTPLHF.

The V gene is TRBV5-1, the J gene TRBJ2-5; 8 bases are shared with TRBD1. Per the germline V gene, CDR1 is SGHRS and CDR2 is YFSETQ. J gave up 3 bases and V 4 bases, and 8 bases lay outside the gene matches. CDR3 length: 15 residues. The CDR3 loop is CASSSTGGKEETQYF. DNA for the CDR3: TGCGCCAGCAGCAGTACAGGGGGGAAGGAAGAGACCCAGTACTTC.

The genes are TRBV29-1 and TRBJ1-1; 7 bases agree with TRBD1. Germline-derived CDR1 and CDR2 are SQVTM and ANQGSEA. Trimming removed 4 bases from V and 0 bases from J; junction bases left unmatched: 5. The CDR3 has 14 residues. The CDR3, as DNA: TGCAGCGTTGCAAGGGGACAGCTGAACACTGAAGCTTTCTTT. Translated, it gives CSVARGQLNTEAFF.

For the CDR3, the DNA is TGCGCCAGCAGCTCACTCCGGACAGATGGAAACACCATATATTTT. Translation gives CASSSLRTDGNTIYF. V is TRBV4-1 and J is TRBJ1-3, with D perhaps matching TRBD1 (6 bases). Germline V CDR1 and CDR2: MGHRA, YSYEKL. V was pared by 5 bases and J by 3 bases, with 14 bases between. The CDR3 runs to 15 residues.

This clone showed up just once. V and J are TRBV6-1 and TRBJ1-2; D is unclear. With 3 bases removed from V and 2 bases from J, the gap between germline ends came to 4 bases. CDR3 length: 12 residues. CDR1 and CDR2 (germline): MNHNS, SASEGT. Written as DNA, the CDR3 is TGTGCCAGCAGTGACAGAAACTATGGCTACACCTTC. It codes for CASSDRNYGYTF.

The rearrangement joins TRBV9 to TRBJ1-5; 8 nucleotides match TRBD1. Looked up from germline, CDR1 is SGDLS and CDR2 is YYNGEE. V lost 5 bases, J lost 3 bases, and 7 bases stayed unmatched. CDR3 size: 15 residues. The CDR3 region is CASSPGQGYNQPQHF. DNA of the CDR3: TGTGCCAGCAGTCCCGGACAGGGCTACAATCAGCCCCAGCATTTT.

The chain couples TRBV28 to TRBJ1-2, with D hard to call. The CDR3 is 15 amino acids. CDR1 and CDR2 from the germline V gene are MDHEN and SYDVKM. The ends were cut back, 6 bases at V and 9 bases at J, with 23 bases in the middle. CDR3: CASSPPQVGMRSYTF. Here the CDR3 DNA reads TGTGCCAGCAGCCCCCCACAAGTCGGGATGAGAAGCTACACCTTC.

V usage is TRBV9 and J usage is TRBJ2-1, with D maybe TRBD2 (7 bases). The CDR3 has 15 residues. Trimming removed 5 bases at V and 6 bases at J, with 18 bases between. Germline assignment: CDR1 SGDLS and CDR2 YYNGEE. The DNA for the CDR3 is TGTGCCAGCAGTCTAGGGGGGGAGCGGCTCAATGAGCAGTTCTTC. Translating gives CASSLGGERLNEQFF.

This clone has just one count. This sequence joins TRBV10-1 and TRBJ2-7, with 7 bases identical to TRBD2. The CDR3 spans 13 residues. With V trimmed by 2 bases and J by 9 bases, 7 bases remained unmatched. The V gene's germline CDR1 is WNHNN and CDR2 SYGVQD (reference sequence). The CDR3 DNA reads as TGCGCCAGCAGTGAGGCGGGGGAGAGAGTGCAGTACTTC. It codes for CASSEAGERVQYF.

The chain combines TRBV7-8 with TRBJ2-7; TRBD1 matches 7 bases. Germline-derived CDR1 and CDR2 are SGHVS and FQNEAQ. The CDR3 consists of 14 residues. After removal of 5 bases from V and 6 bases from J, the junction contained 10 bases not matched to a gene. Here the CDR3 DNA reads TGTGCCAGCAGCCCGCGAGGGGGCTTTCTCGAGCAGTACTTC. It specifies CASSPRGGFLEQYF. Based on the CDR3 plus reference TRBV7-8 and TRBJ2-7, the full variable domain is GAGVSQSPRYKVAKRGQDVALRCDPISGHVSLFWYQQALGQGPEFLTYFQNEAQLDKSGLPSDRFFAERPEGSVSTLKIQRTQQEDSAVYLCASSPRGGFLEQYFGPGTRLTVT.

The chain uses TRBV24-1 and TRBJ2-7; possibly TRBD2 for D (5 bases). V was shortened by 5 bases and J by 3 bases, with 13 bases between the two germline ends. This CDR3 has 14 residues. The germline gives CDR1 KGHDR, CDR2 SFDVKD. As DNA, the CDR3 is TGTGCCACCAGTGCCCCGCACGGACTCTACGAGCAGTACGTC. Encoded protein: CATSAPHGLYEQYV.

This rearrangement joins TRBV29-1 to TRBJ1-2, with a tentative D call TRBD1 (5 bases). V gave up 3 bases and J gave up 5 bases, with 13 bases separating them. Germline-derived CDR1 and CDR2 are SQVTM and ANQGSEA. This CDR3 comprises 13 residues. The CDR3 DNA sequence: TGCAGCGTTGACTTTGCAGGGCTATATGGCTACACCTTC. Its translation is CSVDFAGLYGYTF.

The gene calls are TRBV5-4 and TRBJ2-1, with 8 bases lining up with TRBD1. Germline V gene data show CDR1 as SGHNT and CDR2 as YYREEE (reference sequence). There are 15 residues in the CDR3. V gave up 2 bases and J gave up 8 bases; unmatched junction bases: 9. The DNA of the CDR3 is TGTGCCAGCAGCTTAACGGCAGGGGGCTTGGATGAGCAGTTCTTC. It translates to CASSLTAGGLDEQFF.

The V call is TRBV19, the J call TRBJ1-2; no clear D gene. The V gene's germline CDR1 is LNHDA and CDR2 SQIVND (reference sequence). The CDR3 has 12 residues. The V gene lost 0 bases and the J gene lost 8 bases, with 7 bases spanning the gap. DNA of the CDR3: TGTGCCAGTAGTATAGATGGCAAAGGCTACACCTTC. Amino acid sequence: CASSIDGKGYTF.

CDR3 region: CASSLEPKIGQPYNYGYTF. CDR3 bases: TGTGCCAGCAGCTTGGAGCCTAAAATCGGACAGCCTTATAACTATGGCTACACCTTC. The chain couples TRBV5-6 to TRBJ1-2; D is perhaps TRBD1 (6 bases). There are 19 residues in the CDR3. V was shortened by 0 bases and J by 1 base, with 22 bases between the two germline ends. Germline CDR1 SGHDT, CDR2 YYEEEE.

This CDR3 reads CALDGVDSPLHF. Here the CDR3 DNA reads TGCGCTCTCGACGGGGTGGATTCACCCCTCCACTTT. The chain recombines TRBV10-1 with TRBJ1-6; D not certain. The CDR3 has 12 amino acids. Germline CDR1 WNHNN, CDR2 SYGVQD (reference sequence).